One and the same sample provided the 7 T cell receptor beta chains below, sequenced in a study of OX40 agonist ivuxolimab in advanced cancers. Only in-frame clones appear in the TCRdb table, and some are missing; sequencing was by immunoSEQ multiplex PCR. The sample holds approximately 45,000 clones, roughly four fifths seen once. Source: CD4+ or CD8+ T cells sorted from blood, taken in a trial of the OX40 agonist ivuxolimab. The receptor source for this set is an adult with an advanced solid tumor such as melanoma, head and neck, liver or kidney cancer.

The V and J genes are TRBV7-2 and TRBJ2-7; D may correspond to TRBD1 or TRBD2 (6 bases each). From germline, CDR1 is SGHTA and CDR2 FQGNSA. This CDR3 has 15 amino acids. Trimming shortened V by 5 bases and J by 0 bases, and 14 bases separated the two germline ends. The CDR3 protein is CASSRGGLSSYEQYF. The CDR3 DNA reads as TGTGCCAGCAGCCGAGGGGGACTGTCCTCCTACGAGCAGTACTTC.

The chain links TRBV6-1 to TRBJ1-3; no clear D gene. The CDR3 loop spans 14 amino acids. Trimming took 7 bases from V and 2 from J, leaving 12 bases between them. Looked up from germline, CDR1 is MNHNS and CDR2 is SASEGT. CDR3 coding DNA: TGTGCCAGCAAGGACGTTATAACTGGAAACACCATATATTTT. Translation gives CASKDVITGNTIYF.

This chain joins TRBV12-5 and TRBJ2-1; 8 bases line up with TRBD2. The CDR3 is 17 residues long. J gave up 3 bases and V 2 bases, and 9 bases lay outside the gene matches. CDR1 and CDR2 from the germline V gene are LGHNT and FRNRAP. CDR3 protein: CASGLTSGFSLYNEQFF. CDR3 DNA sequence: TGTGCTAGTGGTTTGACTAGCGGATTTTCTCTCTACAATGAGCAGTTCTTC.

The J gene is TRBJ2-3, the V gene TRBV5-4; the D is unclear. Germline CDR1 and CDR2: SGHNT and YYREEE (reference sequence). Trimming removed 3 bases at V and 2 bases at J, with 4 bases between. The CDR3 totals 12 residues. CDR3 protein: CASSYNTDTQYF. As DNA, the CDR3 is TGTGCCAGCAGCTATAACACAGATACGCAGTATTTT.

V gene TRBV9 combines with J gene TRBJ1-6, with D possibly being TRBD1 (6 bases). CDR3 length equals 20 residues. From germline, CDR1 is SGDLS and CDR2 YYNGEE. The V end was cut by 4 bases, the J end by 9 bases, with 32 bases between. The CDR3, as DNA: TGTGCCAGCAGCACAACCTCAGGGGAAGGGGGAACACTTAAAGGTTCACCCCTCCACTTT. It specifies CASSTTSGEGGTLKGSPLHF.

The CDR3 spells CASSVDPYTEAFF. CDR3 sequence (DNA): TGTGCCAGCAGTGTCGACCCTTACACTGAAGCTTTCTTT. The chain combines TRBV2 with TRBJ1-1, with no clear D. Trimming stripped 4 bases from V and 3 bases from J, with 9 bases between. This CDR3 is built from 13 residues. Germline CDR1 reads SNHLY; CDR2 reads FYNNEI. Full variable domain (remainder filled in from reference TRBV2 and TRBJ1-1): EPEVTQTPSHQVTQMGQEVILRCVPISNHLYFYWYRQILGQKVEFLVSFYNNEISEKSEIFDDQFSVERPDGSNFTLKIRSTKLEDSAMYFCASSVDPYTEAFFGQGTRLTVV.

The chain is built from TRBV14 and TRBJ2-3; the match to TRBD1 covers 9 bases. The CDR3 totals 20 residues. The V gene's germline CDR1 is SGHDN and CDR2 FVKESK. The V and J ends lost 4 bases and 3 bases, in that order; junction bases with no gene match: 20. CDR3 DNA sequence: TGTGCCAGCAGCCTAAAACATACAGGGGGCAATTCACGAAGAACAGATACGCAGTATTTT. It translates to CASSLKHTGGNSRRTDTQYF.